Listed here are 25 T cell receptor beta chains from one sample, sequenced in a study of blood T cell repertoires in COVID-19. Sequenced by immunoSEQ multiplex PCR; TCRdb stores in-frame clones only, minus some. The sample lists approximately 160,000 clones; 75% to 90% were seen once. The material sequenced was PBMCs or T cells enriched from blood (not recorded which). Every receptor here comes from a woman in her fifties or sixties who had recovered from COVID-19.

This clone was recorded only once. The V gene is TRBV5-1, the J gene TRBJ1-4; D may be TRBD1 (5 bases). The CDR3 consists of 15 residues. CDR1 is SGHRS and CDR2 is YFSETQ in the germline V gene. Trimming removed 3 bases at V and 0 bases at J, with 9 bases between. As DNA, the CDR3 is TGCGCCAGCAGCTCAGGGCCAGCAACTAATGAAAAACTGTTTTTT. Residues: CASSSGPATNEKLFF.

The chain is built from TRBV29-1 and TRBJ1-6; a weak D match, TRBD1 (6 bases). The germline gives CDR1 SQVTM, CDR2 ANQGSEA. CDR3 length equals 14 residues. Trimming took 7 bases from V and 7 from J, leaving 17 bases between them. CDR3 amino acids: CSARIRDKNSPLHF. CDR3 nucleotide sequence: TGCAGCGCCAGAATCCGGGACAAGAATTCACCCCTCCACTTT. The whole variable domain, filled in from reference TRBV29-1 and TRBJ1-6, reads SAVISQKPSRDICQRGTSLTIQCQVDSQVTMMFWYRQQPGQSLTLIATANQGSEATYESGFVIDKFPISRPNLTFSTLTVSNMSPEDSSIYLCSARIRDKNSPLHFGNGTRLTVT.

The V and J genes are TRBV6-5 and TRBJ1-5; 7 positions agree with TRBD1. Germline assignment: CDR1 MNHEY and CDR2 SVGAGI. Germline trimming cut 6 bases from V and 4 bases from J; bases unmatched to any gene: 9. CDR3 size: 15 residues. The CDR3: CASRIDRDRNQPQHF. The CDR3 DNA follows: TGTGCCAGCAGGATAGACAGGGATAGAAATCAGCCCCAGCATTTT.

The V and J genes are TRBV5-1 and TRBJ1-2; possible D gene TRBD1, 5 bases. CDR3 length: 13 residues. Deletions cut 0 bases from V and 8 bases from J, with 11 bases between. Germline V gives CDR1 SGHRS, CDR2 YFSETQ. The CDR3: CASSLGGARGYTF. CDR3 nucleotides: TGCGCCAGCAGCTTGGGTGGGGCCCGGGGCTACACCTTC.

The chain links TRBV5-1 to TRBJ1-5; tentative D call: TRBD1 (5 bases). CDR1 SGHRS and CDR2 YFSETQ come from the germline V gene. The V end lost 7 bases, the J end lost 3 bases, and 20 bases lay between the germline ends. This CDR3 has 16 residues. The CDR3 sequence is CASGVGPAGPNQPQHF. Written as DNA, the CDR3 is TGCGCCAGCGGGGTAGGTCCCGCGGGGCCCAATCAGCCCCAGCATTTT.

The rearrangement uses TRBV5-4 and TRBJ2-2; D gene uncertain. Germline loops: CDR1 SGHNT, CDR2 YYREEE (reference sequence). Trimming removed 1 base at V and 1 base at J, with 8 bases between. The CDR3 length is 15 residues. CDR3 DNA sequence: TGTGCCAGCAGCTTGAATGCAGGGAACACCGGGGAGCTGTTTTTT. Protein: CASSLNAGNTGELFF.

This chain links TRBV3-1 (or the pseudogene TRBV3-2) with TRBJ1-6; TRBD1 might be the D (6 bases). CDR3 length equals 16 residues. CDR1 LGHDT and CDR2 YNNKEL come from the germline V gene (reference sequence). The V end lost 1 base, the J end lost 5 bases, and 12 bases lay between the germline ends. CDR3 protein: CASSQVRGHNNSPLHF. The DNA of the CDR3 is TGTGCCAGCAGCCAAGTGAGGGGACATAATAATTCACCCCTCCACTTT.

J is TRBJ1-6 and V is TRBV19; a possible D gene is TRBD1 (5 bases). Trimming took off 7 bases at V and 0 bases at J, with 10 bases between the two ends. CDR1 and CDR2 from the germline V gene are LNHDA and SQIVND (reference sequence). The CDR3 length is 15 residues. The CDR3 region is CASKDSYSYNSPLHF. The CDR3 bases are TGTGCCAGTAAAGACAGCTACTCCTATAATTCACCCCTCCACTTT.

The chain joins TRBV5-1 to TRBJ2-7; D is perhaps TRBD2 (6 bases). CDR3 length: 12 residues. Trimming cost V 4 bases and J 7 bases, with 12 bases left between them. Germline V CDR1 and CDR2: SGHRS, YFSETQ. The DNA of the CDR3 is TGCGCCAGCAGCCCCTCGGGAGTTGAGCAGTACGTC. Translation: CASSPSGVEQYV.

This rearrangement joins TRBV30 to TRBJ1-5; 9 nucleotides agree with TRBD1. CDR1 GTSNPN and CDR2 SVGIG come from the germline V gene (reference sequence). The CDR3 runs to 16 residues. Unmatched junction bases numbered 10, after V lost 4 bases and J lost 3 bases. The CDR3 loop reads CAWTLGGTGLNQPQHF. For the CDR3, the DNA is TGTGCCTGGACCCTCGGCGGGACAGGGCTCAATCAGCCCCAGCATTTT.

The CDR3: CASSQDEYGYTF. As DNA, the CDR3 is TGTGCCAGCAGCCAAGATGAGTATGGCTACACCTTC. The chain employs TRBV14 and TRBJ1-2; D is undetermined. CDR3 length: 12 amino acids. CDR1 and CDR2 (germline): SGHDN, FVKESK. V dropped 0 bases and J dropped 5 bases, with 4 bases sitting between them. Together with reference TRBV14 and TRBJ1-2, the CDR3 gives the full variable domain: EAGVTQFPSHSVIEKGQTVTLRCDPISGHDNLYWYRRVMGKEIKFLLHFVKESKQDESGMPNNRFLAERTGGTYSTLKVQPAELEDSGVYFCASSQDEYGYTFGSGTRLTVV.

V usage is TRBV27 and J usage is TRBJ2-1, with TRBD1 matching 7 bases. This CDR3 region has 14 residues. V lost 4 bases, J lost 3 bases, and 3 bases stayed unmatched. CDR1 is MNHEY, CDR2 SMNVEV, per germline (reference sequence). For the CDR3, the DNA is TGTGCCAGCAGTTACCAGGGGGACTACAATGAGCAGTTCTTC. Its translation: CASSYQGDYNEQFF.

This chain connects TRBV2 to TRBJ2-1; D is undetermined. V lost 3 bases and J lost 5, with 14 bases in between. The CDR3 runs to 15 residues. Per germline, CDR1 SNHLY and CDR2 FYNNEI. The CDR3 coding sequence is TGTGCCAGCAGTGACACCTCGATACAGAACAATGAGCAGTTCTTC. Protein sequence: CASSDTSIQNNEQFF.

The chain uses TRBV3-1 (or the pseudogene TRBV3-2) and TRBJ2-5, with 8 bases lining up with TRBD2. The CDR3 covers 14 residues. V lost 4 bases to trimming and J lost 2 bases; unmatched junction nucleotides: 3. Germline lookup yields CDR1 LGHDT and CDR2 YNNKEL (reference sequence). CDR3 residues: CASSPTSGQETQYF. In nucleotides, the CDR3 is TGTGCCAGCAGCCCCACTAGCGGACAAGAGACCCAGTACTTC.

The V and J genes are TRBV16 and TRBJ2-7, with D possibly being TRBD1 (7 bases). With 6 bases removed from V and 0 bases from J, the gap between germline ends came to 18 bases. Germline V gives CDR1 KGHSY, CDR2 FQNENV. This CDR3 spans 16 amino acids. CDR3 loop: CASSLGRGASSYEQYV. CDR3 DNA sequence: TGTGCCAGCAGTCTTGGCAGGGGGGCGAGCTCCTACGAGCAGTACGTC.

The rearrangement uses TRBV4-2 and TRBJ1-5, with D hard to call. Germline V gene lookup returns CDR1 LGHNA and CDR2 YNFKEQ. The V and J ends lost 0 bases and 1 base respectively, with 4 bases between them. The CDR3 extends over 14 amino acids. The CDR3 reads CASSQDLSNQPQHF. CDR3 in DNA: TGTGCCAGCAGCCAAGATCTAAGCAATCAGCCCCAGCATTTT.

The chain is built from TRBV2 and TRBJ2-7, with TRBD1 matching 9 bases. Per the germline V gene, CDR1 is SNHLY and CDR2 is FYNNEI. This CDR3 contains 13 residues. The DNA of the CDR3 is TGTGCCAGCAGTGATATACAGGGGGCGCCCCTTAACGTC. It yields the protein CASSDIQGAPLNV.

J is TRBJ2-1 and V is TRBV10-2; TRBD2 matches at 7 bases. The CDR3 is 13 amino acids. Trimming cost V 8 bases and J 3 bases; bases outside gene matches: 4. CDR1 WSHSY and CDR2 SAAADI come from the germline V gene. CDR3 in DNA: TGCGCCAGCCGGGCGGGGGTCTACAATGAGCAGTTCTTC. It translates to CASRAGVYNEQFF.

J is TRBJ2-5 and V is TRBV7-2; 7 bases agree with TRBD2. From germline, CDR1 is SGHTA and CDR2 FQGNSA. CDR3 size: 15 residues. J lost 3 bases, V lost 1 base, and 5 bases had no gene match. This CDR3 reads CASSLGGAGKETQYF. CDR3 sequence (DNA): TGTGCCAGCAGCTTAGGAGGAGCGGGGAAAGAGACCCAGTACTTC.

The chain is built from TRBV19 and TRBJ1-2, with D unresolved. The germline V gene has CDR1 LNHDA and CDR2 SQIVND (reference sequence). The CDR3 runs 14 residues. Trimming took 2 bases from V and 0 from J, leaving 7 bases between them. CDR3 coding DNA: TGTGCCAGTAGTATAAACCGAGCTAACTATGGCTACACCTTC. Encoded protein: CASSINRANYGYTF. Drawing the rest from reference TRBV19 and TRBJ1-2, the complete variable domain is DGGITQSPKYLFRKEGQNVTLSCEQNLNHDAMYWYRQDPGQGLRLIYYSQIVNDFQKGDIAEGYSVSREKKESFPLTVTSAQKNPTAFYLCASSINRANYGYTFGSGTRLTVV.

The CDR3 loop reads CAFPGGWTGAFGQPQHF. The CDR3 DNA follows: TGCGCCTTCCCGGGGGGGTGGACAGGGGCCTTTGGTCAGCCCCAGCATTTT. The chain has TRBV10-1 and TRBJ1-5, with 9 bases matching TRBD1. The CDR3 sequence is 17 residues long. In germline, CDR1 is WNHNN, CDR2 SYGVQD (reference sequence). The junction had 20 bases not matched to a gene; V was cut back by 11 bases and J by 6 bases.

The table lists this clone with a count of one. V gene TRBV5-8 combines with J gene TRBJ1-2; D is unresolved. V was trimmed by 4 bases and J by 1 base, leaving 14 bases between them. Germline V gene lookup returns CDR1 SGHTS and CDR2 YDEGEE. The CDR3 consists of 15 residues. CDR3 protein: CASSPNSKVNYGYTF. DNA for the CDR3: TGTGCCAGCAGCCCGAACAGCAAGGTTAACTATGGCTACACCTTC.

The CDR3 DNA sequence: TGTGCCACCAGTGATACCTCGGTGACTGGGGGCCCAGATACGCAGTATTTT. This translates into CATSDTSVTGGPDTQYF. V and J are TRBV24-1 and TRBJ2-3; perhaps TRBD1 as D (6 bases). The CDR3 loop spans 17 amino acids. V was shortened by 3 bases and J by 4 bases, with 19 bases between the two germline ends. Looked up from germline, CDR1 is KGHDR and CDR2 is SFDVKD.

This clone was seen a handful of times. The rearrangement links TRBV18 to TRBJ1-2; no clear D. V dropped 2 bases and J dropped 0 bases, with 7 bases sitting between them. CDR1 is KGHSH and CDR2 is LQKENI in the germline V gene. This CDR3 spans 14 amino acids. In nucleotides, the CDR3 is TGTGCCAGCTCACCAGAGGTCGCTAACTATGGCTACACCTTC. This translates into CASSPEVANYGYTF.

The V and J genes are TRBV3-1 (or the pseudogene TRBV3-2) and TRBJ1-6, with 9 bases identical to TRBD1. The CDR3 length is 12 residues. Trimming took 9 bases from V and 7 from J; bases not matched to a gene: 1. Germline V CDR1 and CDR2: LGHDT, YNNKEL (reference sequence). This CDR3 reads CARDRGNSPLHF. CDR3 DNA: TGTGCCAGGGACAGGGGAAATTCACCCCTCCACTTT.